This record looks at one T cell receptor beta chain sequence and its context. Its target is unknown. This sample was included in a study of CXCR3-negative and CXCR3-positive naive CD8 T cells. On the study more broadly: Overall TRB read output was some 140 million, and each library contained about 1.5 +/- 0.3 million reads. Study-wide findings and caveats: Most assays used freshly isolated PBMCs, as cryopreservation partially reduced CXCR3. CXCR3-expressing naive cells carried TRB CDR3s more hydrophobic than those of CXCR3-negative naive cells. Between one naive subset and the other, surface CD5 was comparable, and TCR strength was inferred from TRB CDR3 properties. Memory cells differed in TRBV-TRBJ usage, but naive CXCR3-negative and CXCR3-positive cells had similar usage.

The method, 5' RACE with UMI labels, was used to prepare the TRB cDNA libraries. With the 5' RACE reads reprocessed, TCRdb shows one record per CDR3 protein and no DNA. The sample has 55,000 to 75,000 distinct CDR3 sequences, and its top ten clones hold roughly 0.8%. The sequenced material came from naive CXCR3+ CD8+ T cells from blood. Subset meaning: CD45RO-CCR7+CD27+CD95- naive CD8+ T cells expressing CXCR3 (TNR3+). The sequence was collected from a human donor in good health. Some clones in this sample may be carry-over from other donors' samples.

Here the CDR3 reads CASSQIGQGVNTDTQYF. The rearrangement uses TRBV18 and TRBJ2-3; TCRdb returns TRBD1, unconfirmable since there is no DNA. Germline-derived CDR1 and CDR2 are KGHSH and LQKENI. The CDR3 runs 17 residues.